The 9 T cell receptor beta chains in this list originate from one sample, sequenced in a study of cytomegalovirus exposure and HLA in healthy donors. PCR used 60 Vbeta primers and 13 Jbeta primers. The table came from immunoSEQ multiplex PCR; TCRdb's copy has only in-frame clones and leaves some out. The sample has more than 130,000 clones, around 85% seen once. Source material: PBMCs. These TCRs come from a man in his forties in good health and CMV-seropositive.

The CDR3 DNA follows: TGCGCCAGCAGCTTGCGAGGGCGGGCTCTACCCCCCGAGCAGTACTTC. It encodes CASSLRGRALPPEQYF. This rearrangement joins TRBV5-1 to TRBJ2-7, with TRBD2 as a possible D gene (5 bases). The CDR3 sequence is 16 residues long. Germline CDR1 SGHRS, CDR2 YFSETQ. The ends were cut back, 1 base at V and 6 bases at J, with 20 bases in the middle.

The V and J genes are TRBV29-1 and TRBJ1-1, with 7 bases aligning to TRBD1. The CDR3 is 13 amino acids. Germline V gene sequence: CDR1 SQVTM, CDR2 ANQGSEA. The V gene end was trimmed by 7 bases and the J gene end by 0 bases; junction bases not matched to a gene: 5. CDR3 loop: CSGAGTVNTEAFF. Written as DNA, the CDR3 is TGCAGCGGCGCCGGGACAGTGAACACTGAAGCTTTCTTT.

The chain employs TRBV10-3 and TRBJ1-4, with a possible D match to TRBD1 (6 bases). Germline V CDR1 and CDR2: ENHRY, SYGVKD. This CDR3 region has 17 residues. V lost 0 bases, J lost 0 bases, and 11 bases lay in between. The CDR3 sequence: CAISESGQSATNEKLFF. The CDR3, as DNA: TGTGCCATCAGTGAGTCCGGACAGAGTGCAACTAATGAAAAACTGTTTTTT.

The chain carries TRBV6-1 and TRBJ1-4, with TRBD1 as a possible D gene (6 bases). CDR1 is MNHNS and CDR2 is SASEGT in the germline V gene. Trimming pared 2 bases from V and 3 bases from J, leaving 10 bases between. The CDR3 loop spans 15 amino acids. DNA of the CDR3: TGTGCCAGCAGTGAATATAGGACAGCTAATGAAAAACTGTTTTTT. Residues: CASSEYRTANEKLFF.

The chain combines TRBV5-4 with TRBJ1-2; perhaps TRBD1 as D (6 bases). Germline CDR1 is SGHNT and CDR2 is YYREEE (reference sequence). The CDR3 covers 13 residues. The V end was cut by 1 base, the J end by 6 bases, with 10 bases between. Here the CDR3 reads CASSLQGLNGYTF. CDR3 bases: TGTGCCAGCAGCTTGCAGGGGTTGAATGGCTACACCTTC.

With regard to this clone: At one boundary the junction diverges from the germline segment, which might be a read error. The chain recombines TRBV7-3 with TRBJ2-2, with TRBD1 matching over 8 bases. The CDR3 is made up of 16 amino acids. Germline values: CDR1 SGHTA, CDR2 FQGTGA. This CDR3 is CSSSTRTGFNTGELFF. The CDR3 coding sequence is TGTTCCAGCAGCACCCGGACAGGGTTTAACACCGGGGAGCTGTTTTTT.

V is TRBV5-1 and J is TRBJ1-4, with D possibly TRBD1 on 6 matching bases. The germline V gene encodes CDR1 SGHRS and CDR2 YFSETQ. This CDR3 comprises 15 residues. V was shortened by 4 bases and J by 8 bases, with 18 bases between the two germline ends. The DNA of the CDR3 is TGCGCCAGCAGCCCAGCCGGGACAAGGAACGAAAAACTGTTTTTT. Translating it yields CASSPAGTRNEKLFF.

This rearrangement joins TRBV18 to TRBJ2-5; TRBD1 aligns across 7 bases. The CDR3 has 16 amino acids. V lost 3 bases, J lost 4 bases, and 11 bases stayed unmatched. Germline lookup yields CDR1 KGHSH and CDR2 LQKENI. CDR3 coding DNA: TGTGCCAGCTCACCTACGCCCTTAAACAGGGGAGAGACCCAGTACTTC. Amino acids: CASSPTPLNRGETQYF.

The chain is built from TRBV5-1 and TRBJ2-5; D uncertain. V was shortened by 0 bases and J by 2 bases, with 5 bases between the two germline ends. This CDR3 comprises 13 residues. Per germline, CDR1 SGHRS and CDR2 YFSETQ. CDR3 loop: CASSLDPQETQYF. The CDR3 nucleotides read TGCGCCAGCAGCTTGGATCCGCAAGAGACCCAGTACTTC.